This T cell receptor beta chain was identified during a study of cytomegalovirus exposure and HLA in healthy donors. Germline V CDR1 and CDR2: LNHDA, SQIVND (reference sequence). This CDR3 region has 14 residues. V trimming: 5 bases; J trimming: 4 bases; junction bases outside the gene matches: 5. This PCR relied on a set of 60 Vbeta primers and 13 Jbeta primers. This table comes from immunoSEQ multiplex PCR, and its TCRdb copy is limited to in-frame clones, with some not included. In the table there are tens of thousands of clones, over 65% of which are singletons. The chain joins TRBV19 to TRBJ1-1; TRBD1 matches at 9 bases. Sequenced: PBMCs. The receptor was isolated from a woman in her thirties or forties in good health and CMV-seropositive. In DNA, the CDR3 is TGTGCCAGTAGTGTACAGGGGGCAAGCACTGAAGCTTTCTTT. Its protein product is CASSVQGASTEAFF. The entire variable domain, with the rest obtained from reference TRBV19 and TRBJ1-1, is as follows: DGGITQSPKYLFRKEGQNVTLSCEQNLNHDAMYWYRQDPGQGLRLIYYSQIVNDFQKGDIAEGYSVSREKKESFPLTVTSAQKNPTAFYLCASSVQGASTEAFFGQGTRLTVV.